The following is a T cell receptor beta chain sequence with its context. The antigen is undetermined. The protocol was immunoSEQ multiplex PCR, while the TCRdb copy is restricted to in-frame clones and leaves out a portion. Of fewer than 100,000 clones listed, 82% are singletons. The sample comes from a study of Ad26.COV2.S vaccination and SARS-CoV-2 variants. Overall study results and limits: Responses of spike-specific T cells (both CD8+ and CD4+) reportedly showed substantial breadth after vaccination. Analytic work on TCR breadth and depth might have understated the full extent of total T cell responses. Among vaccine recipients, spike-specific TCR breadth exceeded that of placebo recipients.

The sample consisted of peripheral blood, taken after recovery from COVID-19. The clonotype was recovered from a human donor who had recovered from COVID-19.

For the CDR3, the DNA is TGTGCCAGCAGCTTAGGGGGAGCCAACACTGAAGCTTTCTTT. This codes for CASSLGGANTEAFF. This chain joins TRBV7-9 and TRBJ1-1, with no clear D. CDR3 length equals 14 residues. Germline V gene data show CDR1 as SEHNR and CDR2 as FQNEAQ (reference sequence). Deletions cut 1 base from V and 2 bases from J, with 8 bases between.